This T cell receptor (beta chain) was captured in a study of T cells after yellow fever vaccination. Germline trimming cut 1 base from V and 6 bases from J; bases unmatched to any gene: 12. The CDR3 has 17 amino acids. CDR1 and CDR2 from the germline V gene are LGHDT and YNNKEL (reference sequence). This clonotype was counted a few times. A universal primer site and UMIs were added as TCR cDNA was made by 5'RACE template switching. TCRdb reprocessed the 5' RACE reads with MiXCR, giving one entry per CDR3 protein. Here the sample spans around 610,000 distinct CDR3 sequences, roughly 12% being singletons.

The origin of this receptor is a man younger than 45 who received the YFV17D yellow fever vaccine. The gene calls are TRBV3-1 and TRBJ2-7; 10 nucleotides match TRBD2. Sample: PBMCs, taken on the day of the yellow fever booster vaccination. In DNA form, the CDR3 reads TGTGCCAGCAGCCAAGCTGGGGTTAGCGGGAGGCCCACCGAGCAGTACTTC. As protein: CASSQAGVSGRPTEQYF.